This T cell receptor beta chain emerged from a study of OX40 agonist ivuxolimab in advanced cancers. Assay: immunoSEQ multiplex PCR; the TCRdb copy retains only in-frame clones and omits some. The sample consists of approximately 65,000 clones, roughly 90% of them appearing once. Overall study results and limits: In the 0.1 to 3.0 mg/kg range, CD4+ and CD8+ blood T cells had expanded clonally by week 6.

This clone was observed a handful of times. Antigen: not known. Looked up from germline, CDR1 is SEHNR and CDR2 is FQNEAQ (reference sequence). V was trimmed by 1 base and J by 1 base, leaving 2 bases between them. The CDR3 extends over 12 amino acids. Sequenced here: CD4+ or CD8+ T cells sorted from blood, sampled in a trial of the OX40 agonist ivuxolimab. The J gene is TRBJ2-7, the V gene TRBV7-9; the D is unclear. This clonotype originated in an adult with an advanced solid tumor such as melanoma, head and neck, liver or kidney cancer. The CDR3 nucleotides are TGTGCCAGCAGCTTAGGGTCCTACGAGCAGTACTTC. It yields the protein CASSLGSYEQYF.